Listed below are T cell receptor beta chains from one sample, sequenced in a study of cytomegalovirus exposure and HLA in healthy donors. Data came from immunoSEQ multiplex PCR; TCRdb stores just in-frame clones and leaves some out. In the table there are about 170,000 clones, approximately 84% of which are singletons. Input material: PBMCs. All receptors derive from a man younger than 35 in good health and CMV-seropositive. The CDR3 runs from the conserved cysteine through the conserved F or W. The D gene is left open where the match is weak. Size values are once, few and many counts, or a class for expanded clones, and some rows have none.

>once|TRBV7-2|TRBD2|TRBJ2-1
CASSPQLAGGDNEQFF
TGTGCCAGCAGCCCCCAATTAGCGGGGGGGGACAATGAGCAGTTCTTC
>-|TRBV6-1|-|TRBJ1-4
CASRSTWAHNEKLFF
TGTGCCAGCAGGTCTACGTGGGCCCATAATGAAAAACTGTTTTTT
>-|TRBV19|-|TRBJ1-1
CASSLLLWRTEAFF
TGTGCCAGTAGTCTGCTCTTGTGGCGGACTGAAGCTTTCTTT
>-|TRBV4-3|-|TRBJ2-3
CASSQDAGWQFTDTQYF
TGCGCCAGCAGCCAAGATGCGGGCTGGCAGTTCACAGATACGCAGTATTTT
>-|TRBV2|TRBD2|TRBJ2-3
CASSGGGSTDTQYF
TGTGCCAGCAGTGGCGGGGGTAGCACAGATACGCAGTATTTT
>few|TRBV19|TRBD1|TRBJ1-4
CASIHPADRRKLFF
TGTGCCAGTATTCACCCAGCGGACAGGAGGAAACTGTTTTTT
>few|TRBV7-2|-|TRBJ2-3
CASSKESGDRTDTQYF
TGTGCCAGCAGCAAAGAATCGGGGGACCGAACAGATACGCAGTATTTT
>-|TRBV19|TRBD1|TRBJ1-5
CASSTLQGAAQPQHF
TGTGCCAGTAGTACTCTACAGGGGGCCGCTCAGCCCCAGCATTTT
>-|TRBV7-2|TRBD2|TRBJ2-7
CASSFLAGGTTYEQYF
TGTGCCAGCAGCTTTTTAGCGGGGGGGACGACCTACGAGCAGTACTTC
>-|TRBV2|TRBD2|TRBJ2-3
CASSPMLAGGTDTQYF
TGTGCCAGCAGCCCGATGTTAGCGGGGGGCACAGATACGCAGTATTTT
>-|TRBV7-8|-|TRBJ1-1
CASSQVGGTEAFF
TGTGCCAGCAGTCAGGTGGGGGGCACTGAAGCTTTCTTT
>-|TRBV4-2|-|TRBJ2-3
CASSQERGAGADTQYF
TGTGCCAGCAGCCAAGAGAGGGGGGCGGGAGCAGATACGCAGTATTTT
>-|TRBV28|-|TRBJ2-5
CASSVTGQETQYF
TGTGCCAGCAGTGTGACAGGCCAAGAGACCCAGTACTTC
>-|TRBV4-3|TRBD2|TRBJ2-3
CASSLSGGTLTSTDTQYF
TGCGCCAGCAGCCTCAGCGGGGGGACTCTTACTAGCACAGATACGCAGTATTTT
>few|TRBV18|TRBD1|TRBJ1-1
CASSRGQGNTEAFF
TGTGCCAGCTCGCGTGGACAGGGGAACACTGAAGCTTTCTTT
>-|TRBV7-3|-|TRBJ1-1
CASSVDSRWTEAFF
TGTGCCAGCAGCGTTGACAGCCGATGGACTGAAGCTTTCTTT
>-|TRBV6-1|-|TRBJ1-6
CASSGLGTSTPLHF
TGTGCCAGCAGTGGATTAGGGACTTCTACACCCCTCCACTTT
>-|TRBV11-2|-|TRBJ1-1
CASSLDRGATEAFF
TGTGCCAGCAGCTTAGATCGGGGGGCGACTGAAGCTTTCTTT